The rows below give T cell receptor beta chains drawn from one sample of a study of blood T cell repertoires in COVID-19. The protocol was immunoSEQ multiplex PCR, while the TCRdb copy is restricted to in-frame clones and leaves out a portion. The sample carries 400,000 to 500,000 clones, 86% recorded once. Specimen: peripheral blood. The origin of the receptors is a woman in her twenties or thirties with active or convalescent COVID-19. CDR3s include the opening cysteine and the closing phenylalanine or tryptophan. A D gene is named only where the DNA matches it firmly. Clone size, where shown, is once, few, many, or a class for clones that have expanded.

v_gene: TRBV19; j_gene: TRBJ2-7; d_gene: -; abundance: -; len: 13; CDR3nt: TGTGCCAGTACAGGCAGGCGATCCTACGAGCAGTACTTC; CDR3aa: CASTGRRSYEQYF
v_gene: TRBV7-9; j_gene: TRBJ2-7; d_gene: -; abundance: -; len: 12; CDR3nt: TGTGCCAGCAGTCCCAGCTCCTACGAGCAGTACTTC; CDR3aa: CASSPSSYEQYF
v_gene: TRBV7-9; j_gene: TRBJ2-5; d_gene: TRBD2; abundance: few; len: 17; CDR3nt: TGTGCCAGCAGCCCACAAAGAGAACTAGCGGGATTGGAGACCCAGTACTTC; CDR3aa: CASSPQRELAGLETQYF
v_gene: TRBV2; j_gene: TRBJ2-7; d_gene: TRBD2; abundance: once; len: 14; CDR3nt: TGTGCCAGCAGAGAAAGGACTAGCGGGAGCGAGCAGTACTTC; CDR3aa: CASRERTSGSEQYF
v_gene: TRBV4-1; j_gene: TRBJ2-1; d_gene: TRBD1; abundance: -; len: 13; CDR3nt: TGCGCCAGCAGCCAAGGGACAGGCGACGAGCAGTTCTTC; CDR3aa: CASSQGTGDEQFF
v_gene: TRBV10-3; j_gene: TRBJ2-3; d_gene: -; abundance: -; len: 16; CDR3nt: TGTGCCATCAGTGGATCCGTTGGGGGCGGAACAGATACGCAGTATTTT; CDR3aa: CAISGSVGGGTDTQYF
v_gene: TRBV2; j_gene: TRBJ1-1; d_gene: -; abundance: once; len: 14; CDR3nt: TGTGCCAGCAGTGAAACAGTAGGGAACACTGAAGCTTTCTTT; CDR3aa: CASSETVGNTEAFF
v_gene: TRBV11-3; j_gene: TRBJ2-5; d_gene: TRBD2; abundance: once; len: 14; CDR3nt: TGTGCCAGCAGCACTTCTAGCGGGACAGAGACCCAGTACTTC; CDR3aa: CASSTSSGTETQYF
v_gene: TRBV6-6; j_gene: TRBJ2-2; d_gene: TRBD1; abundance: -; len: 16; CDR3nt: TGTGCCAGCAGTTATCCCAGGGGGCGGGACACCGGGGAGCTGTTTTTT; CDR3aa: CASSYPRGRDTGELFF
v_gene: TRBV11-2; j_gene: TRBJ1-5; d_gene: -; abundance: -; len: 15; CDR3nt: TGTGCCAGCAGCTTAGCGACCGGAGCTCAGCAGCCCCAGCATTTT; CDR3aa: CASSLATGAQQPQHF
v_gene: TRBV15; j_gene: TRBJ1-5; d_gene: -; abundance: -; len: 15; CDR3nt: TGTGCCACCAGCAGAGATCTAGGGGATGGTCAGCCCCAGCATTTT; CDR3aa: CATSRDLGDGQPQHF
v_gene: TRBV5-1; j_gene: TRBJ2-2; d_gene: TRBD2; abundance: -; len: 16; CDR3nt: TGCGCCAGCAGCGACCCGACTAGCGGCAACACCGGGGAGCTGTTTTTT; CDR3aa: CASSDPTSGNTGELFF
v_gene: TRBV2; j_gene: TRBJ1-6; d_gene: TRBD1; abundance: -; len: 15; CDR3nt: TGTGCCAGCACGCCGGGACAGGGGGTCAGTTCACCCCTCCACTTT; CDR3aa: CASTPGQGVSSPLHF
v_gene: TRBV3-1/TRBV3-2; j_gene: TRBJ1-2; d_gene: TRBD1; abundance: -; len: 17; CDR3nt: TGTGCCAGCAGCCAAGAGGACAGGGCCAGAGCGGTCTATGGCTACACCTTC; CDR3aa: CASSQEDRARAVYGYTF
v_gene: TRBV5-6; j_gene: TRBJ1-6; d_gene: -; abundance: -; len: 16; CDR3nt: TGTGCCAGCAGCCCGGACGGGGGCTCCTATAATTCACCCCTCCACTTT; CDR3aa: CASSPDGGSYNSPLHF
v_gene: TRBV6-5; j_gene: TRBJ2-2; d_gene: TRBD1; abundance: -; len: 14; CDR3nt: TGTGCCAGCCGAGGGGGCGAGAACACCGGGGAGCTGTTTTTT; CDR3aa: CASRGGENTGELFF
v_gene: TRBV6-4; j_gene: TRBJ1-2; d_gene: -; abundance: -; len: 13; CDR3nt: TGTGCCAGCAGTGACCGACAGAACTATGGCTACACCTTC; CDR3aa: CASSDRQNYGYTF
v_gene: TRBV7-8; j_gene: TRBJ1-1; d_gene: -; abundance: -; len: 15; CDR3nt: TGTGCCAGCAGCTTAGCCGGACAGAAGAACACTGAAGCTTTCTTT; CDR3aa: CASSLAGQKNTEAFF
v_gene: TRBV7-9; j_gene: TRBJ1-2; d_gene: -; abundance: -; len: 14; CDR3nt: TGTGCCAGCAGCCTGATCTATCCGGACTATGGCTACACCTTC; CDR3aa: CASSLIYPDYGYTF
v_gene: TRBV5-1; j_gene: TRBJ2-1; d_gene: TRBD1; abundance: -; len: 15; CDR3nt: TGCGCCAGCAGCCCACCGGGACAGATCTACAATGAGCAGTTCTTC; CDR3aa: CASSPPGQIYNEQFF
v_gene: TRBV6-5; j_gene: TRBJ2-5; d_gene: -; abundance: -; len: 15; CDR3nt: TGTGCCAGCAGTTACGCGAGGGGGGGCCGGGAGACCCAGTACTTC; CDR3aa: CASSYARGGRETQYF
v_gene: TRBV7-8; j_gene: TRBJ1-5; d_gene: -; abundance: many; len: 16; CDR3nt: TGTGCCAGCAGCGAACAGGGCGCCCCTCGCAATCAGCCCCAGCATTTT; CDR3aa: CASSEQGAPRNQPQHF
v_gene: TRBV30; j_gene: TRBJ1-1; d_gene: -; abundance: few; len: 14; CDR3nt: TGTGCCTGGAGTAAGACAGTCGGCAACACTGAAGCTTTCTTT; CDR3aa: CAWSKTVGNTEAFF
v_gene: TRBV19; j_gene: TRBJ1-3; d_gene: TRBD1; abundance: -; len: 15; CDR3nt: TGTGCCAGTACCTCTACAGGGGGCTCTGGAAACACCATATATTTT; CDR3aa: CASTSTGGSGNTIYF
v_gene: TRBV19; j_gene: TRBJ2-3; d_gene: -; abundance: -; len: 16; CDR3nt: TGTGCCAGTAGTAAGCCAGGGGCTTGGGGCACAGATACGCAGTATTTT; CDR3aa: CASSKPGAWGTDTQYF
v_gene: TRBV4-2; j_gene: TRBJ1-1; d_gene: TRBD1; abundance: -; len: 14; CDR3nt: TGTGCCAGCAGCGACACAGGGGGCTACACTGAAGCTTTCTTT; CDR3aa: CASSDTGGYTEAFF
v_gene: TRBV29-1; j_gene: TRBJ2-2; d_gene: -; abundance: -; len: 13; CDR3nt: TGCAGCGTTGAGTTACCAGGTGCCGGGGAGCTGTTTTTT; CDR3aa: CSVELPGAGELFF
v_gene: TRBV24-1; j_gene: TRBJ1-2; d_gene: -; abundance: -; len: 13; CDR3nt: TGTGCCACCAGCACGGCACAGGGACGGGGCTACACCTTC; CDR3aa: CATSTAQGRGYTF
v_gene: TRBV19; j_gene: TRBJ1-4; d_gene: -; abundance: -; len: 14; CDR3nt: TGTGCCAGTACTTTACCTGGAGACCCAACCGGGCTGTTTTTT; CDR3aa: CASTLPGDPTGLFF
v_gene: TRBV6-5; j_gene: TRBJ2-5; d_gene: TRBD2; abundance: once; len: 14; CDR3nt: TGTGCCAGCGGGACTAGCGGGGGGCAAGAGACCCAGTACTTC; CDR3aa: CASGTSGGQETQYF
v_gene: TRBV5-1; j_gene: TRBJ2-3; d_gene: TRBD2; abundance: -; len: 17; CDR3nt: TGCGCCAGCAGCTTGGGGTCTAGCGGGGCCCCCACAGATACGCAGTATTTT; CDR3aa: CASSLGSSGAPTDTQYF
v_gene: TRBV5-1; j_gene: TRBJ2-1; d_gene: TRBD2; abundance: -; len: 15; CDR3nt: TGCGCCAGCAGCCCATCTAGCGGGGGGGACAATGAGCAGTTCTTC; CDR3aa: CASSPSSGGDNEQFF
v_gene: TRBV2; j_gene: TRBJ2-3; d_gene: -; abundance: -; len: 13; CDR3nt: TGTGCCAGCAGTGCTAGCGGCACAGATACGCAGTATTTT; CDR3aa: CASSASGTDTQYF
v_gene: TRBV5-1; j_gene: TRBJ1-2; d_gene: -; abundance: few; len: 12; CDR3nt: TGCGCCAGCAGCTTGGTAGGGGTCGGCTACACCTTC; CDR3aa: CASSLVGVGYTF
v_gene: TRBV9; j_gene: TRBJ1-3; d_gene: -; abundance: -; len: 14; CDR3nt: TGTGCCAGCAGCGACAGGACCTCTGGAAACACCATATATTTT; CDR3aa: CASSDRTSGNTIYF
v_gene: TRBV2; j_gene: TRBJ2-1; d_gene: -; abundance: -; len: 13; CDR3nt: TGTGCCAGCAGTCGTACTCCCGCCAATGAGCAGTTCTTC; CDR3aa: CASSRTPANEQFF
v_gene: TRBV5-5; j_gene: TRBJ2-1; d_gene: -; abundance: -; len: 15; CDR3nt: TGTGCCAGCAGCCCAGGGCAGGGGAGCCGGAATGAGCAGTTCTTC; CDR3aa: CASSPGQGSRNEQFF
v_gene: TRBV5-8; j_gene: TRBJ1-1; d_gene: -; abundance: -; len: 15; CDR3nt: TGTGCCAGCAGCTTGGAAGGGAGCTGGCAGACTGAAGCTTTCTTT; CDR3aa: CASSLEGSWQTEAFF
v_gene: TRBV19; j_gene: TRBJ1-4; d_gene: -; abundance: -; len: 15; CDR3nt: TGTGCCAGTAGTGACAGGCCCACAACTAATGAAAAACTGTTTTTT; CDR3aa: CASSDRPTTNEKLFF
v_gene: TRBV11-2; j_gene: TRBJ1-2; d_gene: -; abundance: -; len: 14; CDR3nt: TGTGCCAGCAGCTTAGACGCACCACAAGCGGGCTACACCTTC; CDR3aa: CASSLDAPQAGYTF
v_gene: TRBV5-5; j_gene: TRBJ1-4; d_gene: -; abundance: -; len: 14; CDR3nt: TGTGCCAGCAGCTTGGAGGGGTCTAATGAAAAACTGTTTTTT; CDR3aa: CASSLEGSNEKLFF
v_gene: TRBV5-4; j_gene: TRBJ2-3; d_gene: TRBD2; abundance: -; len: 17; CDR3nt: TGTGCCAGCAGCTTAAAGACTAGCGGGGGGGCCGCAGATACGCAGTATTTT; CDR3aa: CASSLKTSGGAADTQYF
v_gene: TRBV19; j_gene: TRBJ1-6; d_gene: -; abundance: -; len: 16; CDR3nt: TGTGCCAGTAGTATAACCTCGAGCTCCTATAATTCACCCCTCCACTTT; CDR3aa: CASSITSSSYNSPLHF
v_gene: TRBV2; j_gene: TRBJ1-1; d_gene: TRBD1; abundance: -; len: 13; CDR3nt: TGTGCCAGCACCTGGACAGGGGGCACTGAAGCTTTCTTT; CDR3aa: CASTWTGGTEAFF
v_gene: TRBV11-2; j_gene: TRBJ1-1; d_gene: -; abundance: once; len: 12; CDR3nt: TGTGCCAGCAGCGGGCGTAGGACTGAAGCTTTCTTT; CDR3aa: CASSGRRTEAFF
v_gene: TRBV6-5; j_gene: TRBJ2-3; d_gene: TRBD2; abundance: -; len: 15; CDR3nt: TGTGCCAGCAGGGGACTAGCGATTAGCACAGATACGCAGTATTTT; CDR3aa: CASRGLAISTDTQYF
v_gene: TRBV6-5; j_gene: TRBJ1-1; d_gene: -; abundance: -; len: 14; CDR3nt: TGTGCCAGCAGGGGCGGGGGTTTGGACACTGAAGCTTTCTTT; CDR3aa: CASRGGGLDTEAFF
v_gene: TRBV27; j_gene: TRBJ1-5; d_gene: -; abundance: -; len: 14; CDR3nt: TGTGCCAGCAGTTTATCCAGGGGCGGGCAGCCCCAGCATTTT; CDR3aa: CASSLSRGGQPQHF
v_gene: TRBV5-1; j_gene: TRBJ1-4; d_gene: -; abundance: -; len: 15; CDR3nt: TGCGCCAGCAGCTTGGGCCAGGGGATGGGGGAAAAACTGTTTTTT; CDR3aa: CASSLGQGMGEKLFF
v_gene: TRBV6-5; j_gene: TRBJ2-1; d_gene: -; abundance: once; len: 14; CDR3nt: TGTGCCAGCACCCCGGGTGGGGGCGTCGGGGAGCAGTTCTTC; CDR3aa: CASTPGGGVGEQFF
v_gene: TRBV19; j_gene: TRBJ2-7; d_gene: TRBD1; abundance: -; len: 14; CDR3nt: TGTGCCAGTAGTACCGAAACAGGGGCCTACGAGCAGTACTTC; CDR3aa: CASSTETGAYEQYF
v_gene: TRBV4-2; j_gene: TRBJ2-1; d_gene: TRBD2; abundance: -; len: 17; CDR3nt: TGTGCCAGCAGCCAAGATCTCTCTAGCGGGGTTTACAATGAGCAGTTCTTC; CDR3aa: CASSQDLSSGVYNEQFF
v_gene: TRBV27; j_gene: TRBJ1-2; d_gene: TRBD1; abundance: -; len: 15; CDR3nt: TGTGCCAGCAGTTTAAGTACAGGGGAAGGCTATGGCTACACCTTC; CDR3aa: CASSLSTGEGYGYTF
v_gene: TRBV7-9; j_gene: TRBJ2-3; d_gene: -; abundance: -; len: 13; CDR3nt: TGTGCCAGCAGCCCCTCGGGCACAGATACGCAGTATTTT; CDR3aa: CASSPSGTDTQYF
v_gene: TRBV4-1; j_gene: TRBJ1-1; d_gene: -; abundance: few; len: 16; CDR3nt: TGCGCCAGCAGCCAAGAGACTAATAGTATGAACACTGAAGCTTTCTTT; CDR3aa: CASSQETNSMNTEAFF
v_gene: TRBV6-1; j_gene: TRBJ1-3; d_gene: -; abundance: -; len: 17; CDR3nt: TGTGCCAGCAGTGCCCCACAGGATGAGAGCTCTGGAAACACCATATATTTT; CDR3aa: CASSAPQDESSGNTIYF
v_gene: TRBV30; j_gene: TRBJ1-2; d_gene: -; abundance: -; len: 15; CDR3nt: TGTGCCTGGAGTGTACATCTCGGGACAAGCTATGGCTACACCTTC; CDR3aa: CAWSVHLGTSYGYTF
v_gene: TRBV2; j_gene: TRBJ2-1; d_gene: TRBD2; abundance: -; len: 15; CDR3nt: TGTGCCAGCAGTGGGACTAGCGGGAGCTACAATGAGCAGTTCTTC; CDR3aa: CASSGTSGSYNEQFF
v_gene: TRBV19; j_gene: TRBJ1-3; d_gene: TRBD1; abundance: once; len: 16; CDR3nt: TGTGCCAGTACCTCGGGACAGTCACCCTCTGGAAACACCATATATTTT; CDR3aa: CASTSGQSPSGNTIYF
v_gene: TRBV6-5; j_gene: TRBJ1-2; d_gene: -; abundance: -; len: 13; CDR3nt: TGTGCCAGCAGTTACTCCGGGTCCTATGGCTACACCTTC; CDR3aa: CASSYSGSYGYTF